The 19 T cell receptor beta chains presented below share a single source sample, sequenced in a study of shared clonotypes between healthy human individuals. Method: immunoSEQ multiplex PCR; TCRdb's copy keeps in-frame clones and lacks some. This repertoire shows hundreds of thousands of clones, 85% to 95% found once; its top ten account for around 0.12%. Terminally differentiated effector memory CD45RA+ cells were left out of the naive CD8 fraction, which was CD45RO-negative and positively selected for CCR7. The sample taken for sequencing was naive CD8+ T cells sorted from blood. These receptor sequences come from a woman in her twenties or thirties in good health.

The rearrangement joins TRBV7-9 to TRBJ2-1, with D possibly being TRBD1 (5 bases). This CDR3 contains 14 residues. Germline CDR1 SEHNR, CDR2 FQNEAQ (reference sequence). Trimming took 0 bases from V and 5 from J, leaving 8 bases between them. The CDR3 spells CASSLADRDNEQFF. The CDR3 DNA is TGTGCCAGCAGCTTAGCAGACAGAGACAATGAGCAGTTCTTC.

This clone was seen a single time. The J gene is TRBJ2-5, the V gene TRBV9, with D unclear. Matching the DNA end better, TRBJ2-7 makes the J call doubtful. CDR3 length equals 14 residues. Germline-derived CDR1 and CDR2 are SGDLS and YYNGEE. This chain's CDR3 is CASSADPPVDEQYF. The DNA of the CDR3 is TGTGCCAGCAGCGCGGACCCTCCCGTTGACGAGCAGTACTTC.

This clone was detected once. The chain carries TRBV5-6 and TRBJ2-7; no clear D gene. The germline gives CDR1 SGHDT, CDR2 YYEEEE. The V end lost 1 base, the J end lost 6 bases, and 8 bases lay between the germline ends. The length of the CDR3 is 12 residues. CDR3 DNA sequence: TGTGCCAGCAGCTTGTCTAACGTCGAGCAGTACTTC. Protein product: CASSLSNVEQYF.

The V and J genes are TRBV15 and TRBJ2-3, with 11 bases that match TRBD2. Germline values: CDR1 LNHNV, CDR2 YYDKDF (reference sequence). V lost 8 bases and J lost 3; bases outside the gene matches: 13. The CDR3 is made up of 17 amino acids. The CDR3: CATGPGLAVEGTDTQYF. The CDR3 nucleotides are TGTGCCACCGGCCCGGGACTAGCGGTTGAAGGGACAGATACGCAGTATTTT.

This clone was seen just once. The chain couples TRBV28 to TRBJ1-2; D gene uncertain. The CDR3 loop spans 16 amino acids. The V end lost 1 base, the J end lost 0 bases, and 12 bases lay between the germline ends. Per germline, CDR1 MDHEN and CDR2 SYDVKM. The CDR3 coding sequence is TGTGCCAGCAGTTTATCCTATGCTCAAACTAACTATGGCTACACCTTC. Translation: CASSLSYAQTNYGYTF.

The gene calls are TRBV28 and TRBJ1-1; D is unclear. Trimming removed 5 bases at V and 0 bases at J, with 13 bases between. Germline lookup yields CDR1 MDHEN and CDR2 SYDVKM. This CDR3 spans 15 amino acids. As DNA, the CDR3 is TGTGCCAGCAGTCCCAGGACGGAAATGAACACTGAAGCTTTCTTT. Protein product: CASSPRTEMNTEAFF. The full variable domain, in which reference TRBV28 and TRBJ1-1 provide the parts outside the CDR3, is DVKVTQSSRYLVKRTGEKVFLECVQDMDHENMFWYRQDPGLGLRLIYFSYDVKMKEKGDIPEGYSVSREKKERFSLILESASTNQTSMYLCASSPRTEMNTEAFFGQGTRLTVV.

The chain couples TRBV7-9 to TRBJ2-1, with 9 bases aligning to TRBD1. The junction had 4 bases not matched to a gene; V was cut back by 3 bases and J by 1 base. The CDR3 length is 16 residues. Germline V lookup: CDR1 SEHNR, CDR2 FQNEAQ (reference sequence). The CDR3 DNA reads as TGTGCCAGCAGCTTTCTGGGACAGGGTTCCTACAATGAGCAGTTCTTC. Encoded protein: CASSFLGQGSYNEQFF.

V is TRBV5-4 and J is TRBJ2-1; D is unclear. The CDR3 covers 15 residues. Trimming shortened V by 0 bases and J by 2 bases, and 9 bases separated the two germline ends. Germline lookup yields CDR1 SGHNT and CDR2 YYREEE (reference sequence). This CDR3 reads CASSLGAPAYNEQFF. The CDR3 DNA sequence: TGTGCCAGCAGCTTGGGAGCGCCAGCCTACAATGAGCAGTTCTTC.

The V gene is TRBV27, the J gene TRBJ1-5, with a weak D call TRBD1 (5 bases). CDR3 length: 16 amino acids. The V end lost 6 bases, the J end lost 3 bases, and 18 bases lay between the germline ends. Germline-derived CDR1 and CDR2 are MNHEY and SMNVEV (reference sequence). The CDR3: CASSPLPWGSNQPQHF. The CDR3 nucleotides read TGTGCCAGCAGCCCATTGCCTTGGGGGTCCAATCAGCCCCAGCATTTT.

The gene calls are TRBV13 and TRBJ2-7; possibly TRBD2 for D (6 bases). V was pared by 6 bases and J by 2 bases, with 11 bases between. The CDR3 runs to 13 residues. Germline-derived CDR1 and CDR2 are PRHDT and FYEKMQ (reference sequence). The CDR3 DNA sequence: TGTGCCAGCAGGAGCGGAGGGACCTACGAGCAGTACTTC. This translates into CASRSGGTYEQYF.

This chain joins TRBV6-1 and TRBJ2-7, with a tentative D call TRBD2 (5 bases). Trimming removed 3 bases at V and 5 bases at J, with 17 bases between. CDR3 length equals 15 residues. Per the germline V gene, CDR1 is MNHNS and CDR2 is SASEGT. The CDR3, as DNA: TGTGCCAGCAGTGATGGCCTAGCCCTAAACCACGAGCAGTACTTC. It is translated as CASSDGLALNHEQYF.

The count of this clone is one. The chain is built from TRBV4-1 and TRBJ2-5, with a possible D match to TRBD2 (5 bases). The end of the DNA is better explained by TRBJ2-7, so the J call may be wrong. The CDR3 extends over 15 amino acids. Germline V gene lookup returns CDR1 MGHRA and CDR2 YSYEKL. Here the CDR3 DNA reads TGCGCCAGCAGCCAGGGAGTCGCGACTGGCTACGAGCAGTACTTC. It specifies CASSQGVATGYEQYF.

This chain connects TRBV28 to TRBJ2-7; TRBD1 aligns across 9 bases. The germline V gene encodes CDR1 MDHEN and CDR2 SYDVKM. The junction had 5 bases not matched to a gene; V was cut back by 6 bases and J by 2 bases. The length of the CDR3 is 14 residues. CDR3 in DNA: TGTGCCAGCAGGGGGGACAGGGTTCCCTACGAGCAGTACTTC. This codes for CASRGDRVPYEQYF.

J is TRBJ2-1 and V is TRBV13; either TRBD1 or TRBD2 may supply D (5 bases each). There are 15 residues in the CDR3. Germline V CDR1 and CDR2: PRHDT, FYEKMQ (reference sequence). The V end was cut by 7 bases, the J end by 4 bases, with 17 bases between. The CDR3: CASTLGTPGYNEQFF. Written as DNA, the CDR3 is TGTGCCAGCACACTCGGGACCCCAGGATACAATGAGCAGTTCTTC.

This rearrangement joins TRBV7-9 to TRBJ2-7; 9 bases fit TRBD1. Germline V lookup: CDR1 SEHNR, CDR2 FQNEAQ (reference sequence). The CDR3 has 15 residues. The J segment lost 1 base and the V segment lost 4 bases, leaving 5 bases of the junction unmatched. The CDR3 nucleotides read TGTGCCAGCAGCTCACCCGGGACAGGGTCCTACGAGCAGTACTTC. As protein: CASSSPGTGSYEQYF.

The V gene is TRBV7-8, the J gene TRBJ1-2; weak D call: TRBD1 (5 bases). CDR3 length equals 15 residues. Trimming removed 2 bases at V and 8 bases at J, with 18 bases between. Germline V lookup: CDR1 SGHVS, CDR2 FQNEAQ. CDR3 region: CASSLYSEGPWGYTF. CDR3 DNA: TGTGCCAGCAGCTTATATTCGGAGGGGCCGTGGGGCTACACCTTC. The entire variable domain, with the rest obtained from reference TRBV7-8 and TRBJ1-2, is as follows: GAGVSQSPRYKVAKRGQDVALRCDPISGHVSLFWYQQALGQGPEFLTYFQNEAQLDKSGLPSDRFFAERPEGSVSTLKIQRTQQEDSAVYLCASSLYSEGPWGYTFGSGTRLTVV.

A remark on this clone: This specimen includes other DNA sequences encoding the same CDR3. V gene TRBV7-9 combines with J gene TRBJ1-5; D might be TRBD1 (6 bases). V was trimmed by 6 bases and J by 1 base, leaving 10 bases between them. Looked up from germline, CDR1 is SEHNR and CDR2 is FQNEAQ (reference sequence). The CDR3 totals 14 residues. CDR3 sequence (DNA): TGTGCCAGCAGTCAAGGGGGAAGCAATCAGCCCCAGCATTTT. Protein product: CASSQGGSNQPQHF.

Worth noting for this clone: At one end, the junction sequence differs from germline, possibly due to a read error. The V gene is TRBV6-4, the J gene TRBJ2-1; D gene unclear. This CDR3 has 11 residues. Germline V gene lookup returns CDR1 MRHNA and CDR2 SNTAGT. Written as DNA, the CDR3 is TGTGCCAGCACCCCCTATAATGAGCAGTTCTTC. This sequence encodes CASTPYNEQFF.

V is TRBV5-4 and J is TRBJ2-7; D unresolved. Germline CDR1 is SGHNT and CDR2 is YYREEE (reference sequence). V was clipped by 2 bases and J by 3 bases, with 18 bases between them. The CDR3 length is 16 residues. The CDR3 region has the DNA TGTGCCAGCAGCTTAAGATCAGGTGGTAGAGGCTACGAGCAGTACTTC. Translation: CASSLRSGGRGYEQYF.